One and the same sample provided the 22 T cell receptor beta chains below, sequenced in a study of blood T cell repertoires in COVID-19. TCRdb's table, derived via immunoSEQ multiplex PCR, lists solely in-frame clones and lacks some. The sample contains about 380,000 clones, approximately 90% of which appear only once. The sample comprised PBMCs or T cells enriched from blood (not recorded which). All receptors derive from a woman aged 18-29 years who had recovered from COVID-19.

The rearrangement uses TRBV7-2 and TRBJ2-5, with 13 bases aligning to TRBD2. This CDR3 has 18 amino acids. From germline, CDR1 is SGHTA and CDR2 FQGNSA. Unmatched junction bases numbered 11, after V lost 5 bases and J lost 2 bases. The CDR3 DNA reads as TGTGCCAGCAGCCCCTCCCCCGGACTAGCGGGGGTGCAAGAGACCCAGTACTTC. This translates into CASSPSPGLAGVQETQYF.

The chain recombines TRBV11-2 with TRBJ2-7; 10 nucleotides agree with TRBD1. The J segment lost 2 bases and the V segment lost 8 bases, leaving 15 bases of the junction unmatched. The germline V gene has CDR1 SGHAT and CDR2 FQNNGV. There are 17 residues in the CDR3. The CDR3 protein is CASGPAPSGTGAYEQYF. CDR3 DNA sequence: TGTGCCAGCGGCCCCGCGCCCTCCGGGACAGGGGCCTACGAGCAGTACTTC.

The chain uses TRBV7-2 and TRBJ1-3; the D gene is possibly TRBD1 (5 bases). The CDR3 length is 13 residues. Between the trimmed V and J ends, which lost 1 base and 4 bases, there was a span of 5 bases. CDR1 SGHTA and CDR2 FQGNSA come from the germline V gene. CDR3 residues: CASSLDRGNTIYF. The CDR3 DNA reads TGTGCCAGCAGCTTAGACAGGGGAAACACCATATATTTT.

This clone was found once. This chain joins TRBV6-4 and TRBJ2-3; TRBD2 matches at 7 bases. The CDR3 length is 16 residues. Germline V lookup: CDR1 MRHNA, CDR2 SNTAGT. Trimming cost V 6 bases and J 8 bases; bases outside gene matches: 17. The CDR3: CASRDDSSTSSRTQYF. The CDR3 coding sequence is TGTGCCAGCAGAGATGACTCCTCGACTAGCTCCCGTACGCAGTATTTT.

The J gene is TRBJ2-7, the V gene TRBV28; 9 bases map to TRBD1. This CDR3 has 18 residues. The germline CDR1 and CDR2 sequences are MDHEN and SYDVKM. V trimming: 2 bases; J trimming: 0 bases; junction bases outside the gene matches: 11. DNA for the CDR3: TGTGCCAGCAGTTTACGGTGGGGACAGGGACTTCCCTCCTACGAGCAGTACTTC. This codes for CASSLRWGQGLPSYEQYF.

The V call is TRBV3-1 (or the pseudogene TRBV3-2), the J call TRBJ2-5, with TRBD2 identical over 8 bases. This CDR3 region has 17 residues. Per the germline V gene, CDR1 is LGHDT and CDR2 is YNNKEL (reference sequence). With V trimmed by 0 bases and J by 4 bases, 10 bases remained unmatched. The CDR3, as DNA: TGTGCCAGCAGCCAAGAGGTCAAGCGGGGGCCACGAGAGACCCAGTACTTC. Residues: CASSQEVKRGPRETQYF.

V gene TRBV3-1 (or the pseudogene TRBV3-2) combines with J gene TRBJ1-3; TRBD1 might be the D (6 bases). Deletions cut 0 bases from V and 0 bases from J, with 15 bases between. This CDR3 has 18 amino acids. Looked up from germline, CDR1 is LGHDT and CDR2 is YNNKEL (reference sequence). As DNA, the CDR3 is TGTGCCAGCAGCCAAGACTGGTCAGGGGTTCCCTCTGGAAACACCATATATTTT. It encodes CASSQDWSGVPSGNTIYF.

This chain joins TRBV2 and TRBJ2-7; a possible D gene is TRBD1 (6 bases). Trimming shortened V by 4 bases and J by 3 bases, and 7 bases separated the two germline ends. The CDR3 covers 12 residues. Germline lookup yields CDR1 SNHLY and CDR2 FYNNEI. This chain's CDR3 is CASSGDIYEQYF. CDR3 DNA sequence: TGTGCCAGCAGTGGGGACATCTACGAGCAGTACTTC.

This clone was detected once. The DNA for the CDR3 is TGCGCCAGCAGTCTCTCCGTGAACACTGAAGCTTTCTTT. Protein sequence: CASSLSVNTEAFF. The chain carries TRBV4-1 and TRBJ1-1; no reliable D call. Germline assignment: CDR1 MGHRA and CDR2 YSYEKL. Trimming left V 6 bases short and J 0 bases short, with 8 bases between. There are 13 residues in the CDR3.

The CDR3 sequence is CASSFVDQGHGYTF. CDR3 nucleotides: TGCGCCAGCAGCTTTGTCGATCAGGGGCATGGCTACACCTTC. The gene calls are TRBV5-1 and TRBJ1-2, with D perhaps TRBD1 (6 bases). The CDR3 sequence is 14 residues long. The V gene's germline CDR1 is SGHRS and CDR2 YFSETQ. V lost 2 bases and J lost 6, with 14 bases in between.

The V gene is TRBV30, the J gene TRBJ1-6, with 8 positions matching TRBD1. Losses at the gene ends were 4 bases for V and 10 bases for J; bases not matched to a gene: 9. Per the germline V gene, CDR1 is GTSNPN and CDR2 is SVGIG (reference sequence). The CDR3 is 14 residues long. CDR3 amino acids: CAWKGDRGHSPLHF. CDR3 in DNA: TGTGCCTGGAAAGGAGACAGGGGACACTCACCCCTCCACTTT.

The V and J genes are TRBV5-4 and TRBJ2-7; possibly TRBD1 for D (6 bases). The CDR3 is 13 residues long. Trimming shortened V by 4 bases and J by 5 bases, and 13 bases separated the two germline ends. Germline V CDR1 and CDR2: SGHNT, YYREEE (reference sequence). CDR3 in DNA: TGTGCCAGCAGCGTGACAGGCAGGGACGAGCAGTACTTC. This codes for CASSVTGRDEQYF.

This sequence joins TRBV3-1 (or the pseudogene TRBV3-2) and TRBJ1-1; TRBD1 is a possible D gene (5 bases). This CDR3 has 14 amino acids. Germline-derived CDR1 and CDR2 are LGHDT and YNNKEL (reference sequence). Trimming took off 4 bases at V and 4 bases at J, with 13 bases between the two ends. CDR3 amino acids: CASSLGQGTTEAFF. DNA for the CDR3: TGTGCCAGCAGCCTAGGGCAGGGAACCACTGAAGCTTTCTTT.

The chain couples TRBV3-1 (or the pseudogene TRBV3-2) to TRBJ2-2; D possibly corresponds to TRBD2 (6 bases). The germline V and J ends were trimmed by 5 bases and 6 bases, with 10 bases remaining between them. The CDR3 runs 13 residues. CDR1 LGHDT and CDR2 YNNKEL come from the germline V gene (reference sequence). CDR3 in amino acids: CASSGGIPGELFF. CDR3 in DNA: TGTGCCAGCAGCGGGGGGATACCCGGGGAGCTGTTTTTT.

The chain has TRBV7-2 and TRBJ1-2; 7 nucleotides match TRBD1. The germline gives CDR1 SGHTA, CDR2 FQGNSA. The CDR3 totals 14 residues. The V segment lost 5 bases and the J segment 3 bases; nucleotides outside the gene matches: 6. The CDR3 protein is CASSLPGQDYGYTF. CDR3 sequence (DNA): TGTGCCAGCAGCCTCCCCGGACAGGACTATGGCTACACCTTC.

This clone was detected only a few times. V usage is TRBV5-1 and J usage is TRBJ1-1, with TRBD1 as a possible D gene (6 bases). V was clipped by 3 bases and J by 8 bases, with 14 bases between them. CDR1 and CDR2 from the germline V gene are SGHRS and YFSETQ. This CDR3 is built from 13 residues. The CDR3 loop reads CASSSTGPHEAFF. CDR3 coding DNA: TGCGCCAGCAGCTCGACAGGCCCACACGAAGCTTTCTTT. The whole variable domain, filled in from reference TRBV5-1 and TRBJ1-1, reads KAGVTQTPRYLIKTRGQQVTLSCSPISGHRSVSWYQQTPGQGLQFLFEYFSETQRNKGNFPGRFSGRQFSNSRSEMNVSTLELGDSALYLCASSSTGPHEAFFGQGTRLTVV.

This chain links TRBV28 with TRBJ2-1; TRBD2 aligns across 12 bases. Germline lookup yields CDR1 MDHEN and CDR2 SYDVKM. The CDR3 consists of 15 residues. V lost 5 bases to trimming and J lost 4 bases; unmatched junction nucleotides: 3. CDR3 sequence (DNA): TGTGCCAGCAGTCGAGGGACTAGCGGGTACAATGAGCAGTTCTTC. Its translation is CASSRGTSGYNEQFF. Looking up the rest from reference TRBV28 and TRBJ2-1 gives the full variable domain: DVKVTQSSRYLVKRTGEKVFLECVQDMDHENMFWYRQDPGLGLRLIYFSYDVKMKEKGDIPEGYSVSREKKERFSLILESASTNQTSMYLCASSRGTSGYNEQFFGPGTRLTVL.

V usage is TRBV9 and J usage is TRBJ2-1; D call uncertain. Germline V lookup: CDR1 SGDLS, CDR2 YYNGEE. The V gene lost 2 bases and the J gene lost 8 bases, with 5 bases spanning the gap. The CDR3 runs 11 residues. The CDR3 sequence is CASSVRDEQFF. CDR3 DNA: TGTGCCAGCAGCGTCCGAGATGAGCAGTTCTTC. The complete variable domain, with remaining parts taken from reference TRBV9 and TRBJ2-1, reads DSGVTQTPKHLITATGQRVTLRCSPRSGDLSVYWYQQSLDQGLQFLIQYYNGEERAKGNILERFSAQQFPDLHSELNLSSLELGDSALYFCASSVRDEQFFGPGTRLTVL.

The V gene is TRBV28, the J gene TRBJ1-5; 10 positions match TRBD1. The CDR3 has 15 amino acids. CDR1 MDHEN and CDR2 SYDVKM come from the germline V gene. V lost 6 bases, J lost 4 bases, and 6 bases stayed unmatched. CDR3 in amino acids: CASRPGQGSNQPQHF. The DNA for the CDR3 is TGTGCCAGCAGACCGGGACAGGGGTCGAATCAGCCCCAGCATTTT.

J is TRBJ2-7 and V is TRBV6-2 or TRBV6-3; D is ambiguous. The CDR3 spans 12 residues. V lost 5 bases and J 3 bases, leaving 8 bases between the germline ends. Germline-derived CDR1 and CDR2 are MNHEY and SVGEGT. The DNA for the CDR3 is TGTGCCAGCAGTCCCCGCTACTACGAGCAGTACTTC. Its translation: CASSPRYYEQYF.

The chain recombines TRBV4-1 with TRBJ2-7; D might be TRBD1 (6 bases). Germline CDR1 is MGHRA and CDR2 is YSYEKL. This CDR3 comprises 14 residues. The ends were cut back, 4 bases at V and 6 bases at J, with 16 bases in the middle. The CDR3 DNA follows: TGCGCCAGCAGCCCGAGGACAGCACCGGGCGAGCAGTACTTC. As protein: CASSPRTAPGEQYF.

The rearrangement uses TRBV2 and TRBJ1-1; 9 positions agree with TRBD1. The V gene's germline CDR1 is SNHLY and CDR2 FYNNEI. V dropped 8 bases and J dropped 0; count of bases not matched to a gene: 4. There are 14 residues in the CDR3. CDR3 DNA sequence: TGTGCCAGCTCGGACAGGGGTTTGAACACTGAAGCTTTCTTT. Its protein product is CASSDRGLNTEAFF.